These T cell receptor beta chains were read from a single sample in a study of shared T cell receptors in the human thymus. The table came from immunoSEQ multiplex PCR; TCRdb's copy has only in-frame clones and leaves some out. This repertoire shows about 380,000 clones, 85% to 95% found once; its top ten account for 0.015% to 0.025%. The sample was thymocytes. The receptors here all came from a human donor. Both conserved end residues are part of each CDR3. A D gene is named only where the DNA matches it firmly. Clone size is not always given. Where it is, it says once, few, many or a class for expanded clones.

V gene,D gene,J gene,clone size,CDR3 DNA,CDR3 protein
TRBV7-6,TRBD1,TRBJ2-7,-,TGTGCCAGCAGCTTCGCCAGGGGGCTTGAGCCCTACGAGCAGTACTTC,CASSFARGLEPYEQYF
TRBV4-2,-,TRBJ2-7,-,TGTGCCAGCAGCCCCGGGATTTCCTACGAGCAGTACTTC,CASSPGISYEQYF
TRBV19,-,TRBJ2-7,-,TGTGCCAGTAGTATCGGAGGGCCAAACGCGTCCCCGACCTACGAGCAGTACTTC,CASSIGGPNASPTYEQYF
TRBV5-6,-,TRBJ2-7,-,TGTGCCAGCAGCTTTGAAAGGGCCCCGGGAACCTACGAGCAGTACTTC,CASSFERAPGTYEQYF
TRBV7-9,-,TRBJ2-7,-,TGTGCCAGCAGCTTAGCGAGGGACCTCCCGCCGTGGGAGCAGTACTTC,CASSLARDLPPWEQYF
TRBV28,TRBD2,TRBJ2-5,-,TGTGCCAGCAGTTTGCGATCTTCCTCCGGGACTAGCGGAACTCAAGAGACCCAGTACTTC,CASSLRSSSGTSGTQETQYF
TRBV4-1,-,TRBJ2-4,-,TGCGCCAGCAGCCGTGGGTTAGACAGGAAAAACATTCAGTACTTC,CASSRGLDRKNIQYF
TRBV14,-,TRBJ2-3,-,TGTGCCAGCAATCCCGGGTCCCCGCGTAGAACAGATACGCAGTATTTT,CASNPGSPRRTDTQYF
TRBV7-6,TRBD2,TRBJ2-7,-,TGTGCCAGCAGCCCGTATAGCGGGAGCGGTACCTACGAGCAGTACTTC,CASSPYSGSGTYEQYF
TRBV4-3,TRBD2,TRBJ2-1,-,TGCGCCAGCAGCCAAGACCCGGCGAGCGGGAGTTACAATGAGCAGTTCTTC,CASSQDPASGSYNEQFF
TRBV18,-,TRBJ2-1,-,TGTGCCAGCTCACCATGGGATCCCGGCTCCTACAATGAGCAGTTCTTC,CASSPWDPGSYNEQFF
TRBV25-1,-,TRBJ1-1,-,TGTGCCAGCAGTGAATACGGTGTGAAGGGAGAGACTGAAGCTTTCTTT,CASSEYGVKGETEAFF
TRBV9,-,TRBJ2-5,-,TGTGCCAGCAGCGACCCCGGAGAGACCCAGTACTTC,CASSDPGETQYF
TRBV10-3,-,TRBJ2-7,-,TGTGCCATCAGTGAGTCGAAGAGCTCCTACGAGCAGTACTTC,CAISESKSSYEQYF
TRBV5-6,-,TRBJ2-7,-,TGTGCCAGCAGCTCGCTGGCGGTCTCCTACGAGCAGTACTTC,CASSSLAVSYEQYF
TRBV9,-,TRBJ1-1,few,TGTGCCAGCAGCGTAGTAAAGGGGATGAACACTGAAGCTTTCTTT,CASSVVKGMNTEAFF
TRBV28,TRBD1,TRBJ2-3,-,TGTGCCAGCAGTAAGGTACTCAGGGCAGGGGGCGCGCAGTATTTT,CASSKVLRAGGAQYF
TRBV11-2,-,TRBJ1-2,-,TGTGCCAGCAGCTTAGTGGGAGAGGTGACGGGCTACACCTTC,CASSLVGEVTGYTF
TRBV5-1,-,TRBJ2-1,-,TGCGCCAGCAGCCATGGGGACAAACAGGTTAATGAGCAGTTCTTC,CASSHGDKQVNEQFF
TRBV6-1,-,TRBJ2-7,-,TGTGCCAGCACCATGGGGGACCAGAGCTCCTACGAGCAGTACTTC,CASTMGDQSSYEQYF
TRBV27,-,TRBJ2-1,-,TGTGCCAGCAGTCCCCTTTTGCGGTCCAGCCCTTACAATGAGCAGTTCTTC,CASSPLLRSSPYNEQFF
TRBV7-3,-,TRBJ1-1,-,TGTGCCAGCAGCCTGTCGGGACAAGACACTGAAGCTTTCTTT,CASSLSGQDTEAFF
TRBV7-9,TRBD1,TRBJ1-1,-,TGTGCCAGCAGCCCTTGGGACAGGGGGCGAGGTATGAACACTGAAGCTTTCTTT,CASSPWDRGRGMNTEAFF
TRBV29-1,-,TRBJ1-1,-,TGCAGCGTTCTATGGGGGGGAACTGAAGCTTTCTTT,CSVLWGGTEAFF
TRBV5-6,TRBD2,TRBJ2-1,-,TGTGCCAGCAGCTTGGCCGCGGGAGGGCCTTGGGAGCAGTTCTTC,CASSLAAGGPWEQFF
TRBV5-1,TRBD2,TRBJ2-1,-,TGCGCCAGCAGCCTAGGGCGGGAGCAGGAGAAGCAGTTCTTC,CASSLGREQEKQFF
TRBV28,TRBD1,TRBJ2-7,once,TGTGCCAGCAGCACACCACCCTTCAGGGGGCCTCCCTACGAGCAGTACTTC,CASSTPPFRGPPYEQYF
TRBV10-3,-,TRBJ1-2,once,TGTGCCATCCCAAGAACTAGACGGAGGGCCTATGGCTACACCTTC,CAIPRTRRRAYGYTF
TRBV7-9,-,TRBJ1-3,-,TGTGCCAGCAGCTCAACAGGGTTGTTTTGGGACAACTCTGGAAACACCATATATTTT,CASSSTGLFWDNSGNTIYF
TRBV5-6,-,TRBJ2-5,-,TGTGCCAGCAGCGACCGCAAGGGGGAGACCCAGTACTTC,CASSDRKGETQYF
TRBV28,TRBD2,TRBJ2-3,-,TGTGCCAGCAGTTTACACAGGACTAGCGGTCCACACTGCACAGATACGCAGTATTTT,CASSLHRTSGPHCTDTQYF
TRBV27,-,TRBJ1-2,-,TGTGCCAGCGGATCCCGGGACATCCTATGGGGCTACACCTTC,CASGSRDILWGYTF
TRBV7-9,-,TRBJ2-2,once,TGTGCCAGCAGCTCCCATGGAGACACCGGGGAGCTGTTTTTT,CASSSHGDTGELFF
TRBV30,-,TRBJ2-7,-,TGTGCCTGGAGCCAAGGACGGACCTACGAGCAGTACTTC,CAWSQGRTYEQYF
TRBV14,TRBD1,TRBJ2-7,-,TGTGCCAGCAGCCAAATTTCGACAGGGACCTCCTACGAGCAGTACTTC,CASSQISTGTSYEQYF
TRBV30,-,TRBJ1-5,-,TGTGCCTGGAGTGTAGAGTCAGGGAGCAATCAGCCCCAGCATTTT,CAWSVESGSNQPQHF
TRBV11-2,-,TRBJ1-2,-,TGTGCCAGCAGCCCAAGAAGGGGTTCGGGCTATGGCTACACCTTC,CASSPRRGSGYGYTF
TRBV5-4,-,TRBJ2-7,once,TGTGCCAGCAGCTTGGGTACTCACCGGGAGGAGCAGTACTTC,CASSLGTHREEQYF
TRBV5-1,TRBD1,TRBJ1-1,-,TGCGCCAGCAGCTTGGGGACAGGGGGCGCCGGCACTGAAGCTTTCTTT,CASSLGTGGAGTEAFF
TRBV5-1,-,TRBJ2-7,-,TGCGCCAGCAGCTTGGCCCCCGCTTTCGGGGCCCTCTACGAGCAGTACTTC,CASSLAPAFGALYEQYF
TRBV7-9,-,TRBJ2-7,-,TGTGCCAGCAGCCTCCCGGGACTTCACTACGAGCAGTACTTC,CASSLPGLHYEQYF
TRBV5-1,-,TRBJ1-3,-,TGCGCCAGCAGCTTGGACGGCATGTTACGTGGAAACACCATATATTTT,CASSLDGMLRGNTIYF
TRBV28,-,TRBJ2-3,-,TGTGCCAGCAGTTTATTGAGGGGCTACACAGATACGCAGTATTTT,CASSLLRGYTDTQYF
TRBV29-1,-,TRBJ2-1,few,TGCAGCGTTCTACAGGCGGCCGTCAATGAGCAGTTCTTC,CSVLQAAVNEQFF
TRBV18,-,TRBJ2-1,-,TGTGCCAGCTCACCACTTCGGCTTCAGAGCTCCTACAATGAGCAGTTCTTC,CASSPLRLQSSYNEQFF
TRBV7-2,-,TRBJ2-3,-,TGTGCCAGCAGCCATGGCAGCACGGCTGATACGCAGTATTTT,CASSHGSTADTQYF
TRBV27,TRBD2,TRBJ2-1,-,TGTGCCAGCAGTCCTCGGGGTAGCGGGTCCATCTTTACCTACAATGAGCAGTTCTTC,CASSPRGSGSIFTYNEQFF
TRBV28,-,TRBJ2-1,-,TGTGCCAGCACCTTCTCGGGTCTGCGGAAGTTCTTC,CASTFSGLRKFF
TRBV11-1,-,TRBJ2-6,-,TGTGCCAGCAGTCCAAGGCGGCAGGGCCACTCTGGGGCCAACGTCCTGACTTTC,CASSPRRQGHSGANVLTF
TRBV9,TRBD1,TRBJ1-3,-,TGTGCCAGCAGCGTAGCTAGCCAGGGGGACTGCTCTGGAAACACCATATATTTT,CASSVASQGDCSGNTIYF
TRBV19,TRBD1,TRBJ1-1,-,TGTGCCAGTAGTAGGGTAGCGGACAGGGGTCTTACTGAAGCTTTCTTT,CASSRVADRGLTEAFF
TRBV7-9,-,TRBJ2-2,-,TGTGCCAGCAGCTTCTACAGGGACACCGGGGAGCTGTTTTTT,CASSFYRDTGELFF
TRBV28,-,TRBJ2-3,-,TGTGCCAGCAGCTTACCGGCGTCTAGCGCGACCCCGGTTTTGGATACGCAGTATTTT,CASSLPASSATPVLDTQYF
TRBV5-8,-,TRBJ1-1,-,TGTGCCAGTCCGGGGCGGACTGAAGCTTTCTTT,CASPGRTEAFF
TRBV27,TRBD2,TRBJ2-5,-,TGTGCCAGCAGCCCCTTCAGCGGGAGATGGGAGACCCAGTACTTC,CASSPFSGRWETQYF
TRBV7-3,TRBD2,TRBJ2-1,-,TGTGCCAGCAGCTTAACCCGACTAGCGGGAGGGTTCGAGCAGTTCTTC,CASSLTRLAGGFEQFF
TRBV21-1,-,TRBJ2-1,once,TGTGCCAGCAGCAAGCCGCCTAGCGGGAGGTCGGGTGAGCAGTTCTTC,CASSKPPSGRSGEQFF